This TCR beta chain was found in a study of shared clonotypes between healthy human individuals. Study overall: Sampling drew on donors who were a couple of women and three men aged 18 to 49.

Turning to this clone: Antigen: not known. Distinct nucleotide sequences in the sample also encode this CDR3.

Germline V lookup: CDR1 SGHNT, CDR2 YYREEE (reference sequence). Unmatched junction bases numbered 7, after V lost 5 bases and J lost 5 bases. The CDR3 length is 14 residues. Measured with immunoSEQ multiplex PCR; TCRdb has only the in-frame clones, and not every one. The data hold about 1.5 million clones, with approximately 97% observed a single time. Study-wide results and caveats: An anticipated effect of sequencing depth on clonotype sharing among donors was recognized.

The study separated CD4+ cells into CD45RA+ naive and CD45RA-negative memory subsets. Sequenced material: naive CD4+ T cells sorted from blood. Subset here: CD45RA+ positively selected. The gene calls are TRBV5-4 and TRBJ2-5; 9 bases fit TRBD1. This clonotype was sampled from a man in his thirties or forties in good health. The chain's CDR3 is CASSSGQGRETQYF. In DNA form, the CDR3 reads TGTGCCAGCAGTTCCGGACAGGGGAGGGAGACCCAGTACTTC.